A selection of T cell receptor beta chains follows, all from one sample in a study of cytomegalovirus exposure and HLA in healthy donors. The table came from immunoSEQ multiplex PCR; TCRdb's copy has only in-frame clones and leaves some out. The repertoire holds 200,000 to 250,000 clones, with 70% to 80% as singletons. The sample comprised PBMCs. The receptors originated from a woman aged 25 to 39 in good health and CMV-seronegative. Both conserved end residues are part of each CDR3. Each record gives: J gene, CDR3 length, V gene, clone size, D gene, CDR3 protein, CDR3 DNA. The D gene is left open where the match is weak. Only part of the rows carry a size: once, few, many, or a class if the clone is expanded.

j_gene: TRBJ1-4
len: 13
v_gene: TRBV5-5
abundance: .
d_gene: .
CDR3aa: CASSWGDGEKLFF
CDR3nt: TGTGCCAGCAGCTGGGGGGATGGGGAAAAACTGTTTTTT

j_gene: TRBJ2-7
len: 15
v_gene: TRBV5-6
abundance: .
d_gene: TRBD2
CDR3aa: CASRGTSGGHYEQYF
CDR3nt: TGTGCCAGCCGCGGGACTAGCGGGGGGCACTACGAGCAGTACTTC

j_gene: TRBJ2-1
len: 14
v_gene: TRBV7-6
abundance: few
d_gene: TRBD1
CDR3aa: CASSSRQGSNEQFF
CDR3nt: TGTGCCAGCAGTTCACGACAGGGGTCCAATGAGCAGTTCTTC

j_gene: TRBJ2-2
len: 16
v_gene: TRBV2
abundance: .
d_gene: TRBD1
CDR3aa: CASSVGTGGITGELFF
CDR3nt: TGTGCCAGCAGTGTAGGGACAGGGGGCATCACCGGGGAGCTGTTTTTT

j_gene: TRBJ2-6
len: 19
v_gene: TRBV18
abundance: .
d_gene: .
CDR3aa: CASSPRRGAYETGANVLTF
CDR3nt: TGTGCCAGCTCACCCCGCAGGGGGGCTTATGAGACTGGGGCCAACGTCCTGACTTTC

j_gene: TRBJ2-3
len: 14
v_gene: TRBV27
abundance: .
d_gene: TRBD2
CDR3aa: CASSVLAWFDTQYF
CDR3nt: TGTGCCAGCAGTGTACTAGCGTGGTTCGATACGCAGTATTTT

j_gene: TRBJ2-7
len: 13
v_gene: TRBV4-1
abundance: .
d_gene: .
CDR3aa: CASSQHTRNEQYF
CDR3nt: TGCGCCAGCAGCCAGCACACTAGGAACGAGCAGTACTTC

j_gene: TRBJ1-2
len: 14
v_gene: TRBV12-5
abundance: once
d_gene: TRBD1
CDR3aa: CASGYDRGRLGYTF
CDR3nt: TGTGCTAGTGGTTACGACAGGGGGCGCCTTGGCTACACCTTC

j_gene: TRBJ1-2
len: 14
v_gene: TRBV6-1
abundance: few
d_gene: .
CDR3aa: CASSSPSTDYGYTF
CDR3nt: TGTGCCAGCAGTTCACCATCTACGGACTATGGCTACACCTTC

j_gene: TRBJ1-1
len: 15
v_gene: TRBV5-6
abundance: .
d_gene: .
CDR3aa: CASSALDRYGTEAFF
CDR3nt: TGTGCCAGCAGCGCTCTTGACAGATACGGCACTGAAGCTTTCTTT

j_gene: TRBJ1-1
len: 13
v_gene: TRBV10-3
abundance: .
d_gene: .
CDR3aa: CAISETRNTEAFF
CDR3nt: TGTGCCATCAGTGAGACCAGGAACACTGAAGCTTTCTTT

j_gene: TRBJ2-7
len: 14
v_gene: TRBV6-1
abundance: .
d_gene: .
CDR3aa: CASIQRRGSYEQYF
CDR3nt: TGTGCCAGCATCCAAAGGCGAGGCTCCTACGAGCAGTACTTC

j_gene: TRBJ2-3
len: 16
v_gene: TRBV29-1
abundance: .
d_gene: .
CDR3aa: CSVERTAHGDTDTQYF
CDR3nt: TGCAGCGTTGAACGGACAGCACACGGCGACACAGATACGCAGTATTTT

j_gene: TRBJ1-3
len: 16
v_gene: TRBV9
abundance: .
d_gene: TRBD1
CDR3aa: CASSVDKTGAGNTIYF
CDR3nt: TGTGCCAGCAGCGTAGATAAAACAGGGGCCGGAAACACCATATATTTT

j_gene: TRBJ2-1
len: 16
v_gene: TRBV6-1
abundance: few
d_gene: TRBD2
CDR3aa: CASSEQPSGYYNEQFF
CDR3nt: TGTGCCAGCAGTGAACAGCCTAGCGGTTACTACAATGAGCAGTTCTTC

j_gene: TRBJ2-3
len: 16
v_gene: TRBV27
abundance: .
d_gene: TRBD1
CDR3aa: CASRDGWAGGTDTQYF
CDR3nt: TGTGCCAGCAGAGACGGTTGGGCAGGGGGAACAGATACGCAGTATTTT

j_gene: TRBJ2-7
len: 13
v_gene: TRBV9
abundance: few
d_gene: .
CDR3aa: CASSVGDSYEQYF
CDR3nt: TGTGCCAGCAGCGTCGGGGATTCCTACGAGCAGTACTTC

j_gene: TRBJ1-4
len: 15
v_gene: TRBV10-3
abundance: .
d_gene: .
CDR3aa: CAISDPGLQTEKLFF
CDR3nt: TGTGCCATCAGTGACCCGGGACTGCAAACCGAAAAACTGTTTTTT

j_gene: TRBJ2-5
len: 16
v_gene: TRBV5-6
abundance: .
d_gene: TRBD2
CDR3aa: CASSLVGGGAAETQYF
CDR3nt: TGTGCCAGCAGCTTGGTTGGCGGGGGGGCGGCGGAGACCCAGTACTTC

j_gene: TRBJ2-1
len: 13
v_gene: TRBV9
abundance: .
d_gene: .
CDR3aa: CAGGGGPDNEQFF
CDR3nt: TGTGCCGGGGGGGGCGGGCCGGACAATGAGCAGTTCTTC

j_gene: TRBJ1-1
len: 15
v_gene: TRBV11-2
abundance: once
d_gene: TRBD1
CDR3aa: CASSPRQGMNTEAFF
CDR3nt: TGTGCCAGCAGCCCTAGACAGGGTATGAACACTGAAGCTTTCTTT

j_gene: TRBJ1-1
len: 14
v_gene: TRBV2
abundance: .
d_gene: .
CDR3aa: CASDGGGQNTEAFF
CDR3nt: TGTGCCAGCGACGGGGGGGGGCAGAACACTGAAGCTTTCTTT

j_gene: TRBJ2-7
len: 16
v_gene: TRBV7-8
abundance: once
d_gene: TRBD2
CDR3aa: CASSLGGRGPSGEQYF
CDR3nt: TGTGCCAGCAGCCTGGGGGGGAGGGGCCCCTCCGGGGAGCAGTACTTC

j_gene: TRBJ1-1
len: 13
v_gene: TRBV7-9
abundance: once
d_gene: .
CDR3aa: CSSTPGLNTEAFF
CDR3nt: TGTTCCAGCACCCCAGGGTTGAACACTGAAGCTTTCTTT

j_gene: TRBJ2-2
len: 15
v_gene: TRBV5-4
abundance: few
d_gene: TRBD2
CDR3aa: CASSPGGFPAGELFF
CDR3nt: TGTGCCAGCAGCCCCGGGGGGTTTCCCGCCGGGGAGCTGTTTTTT

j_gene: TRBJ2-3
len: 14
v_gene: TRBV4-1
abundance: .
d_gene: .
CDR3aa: CASSQGDLTDTQYF
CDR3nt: TGCGCCAGCAGCCAAGGGGACTTAACAGATACGCAGTATTTT

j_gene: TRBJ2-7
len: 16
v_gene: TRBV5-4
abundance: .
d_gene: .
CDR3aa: CASSHPDTASSYEQYF
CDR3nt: TGTGCCAGCAGCCACCCCGACACGGCTTCCTCCTACGAGCAGTACTTC

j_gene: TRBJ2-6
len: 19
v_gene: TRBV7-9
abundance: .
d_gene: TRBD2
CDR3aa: CSSSFNLGSRGTGANVLTF
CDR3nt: TGTTCCAGCAGCTTCAATCTTGGGTCGCGGGGGACTGGGGCCAACGTCCTGACTTTC

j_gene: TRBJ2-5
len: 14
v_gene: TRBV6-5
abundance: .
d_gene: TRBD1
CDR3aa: CASSLGQGRETQYF
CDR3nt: TGTGCCAGCAGCCTCGGACAGGGACGAGAGACCCAGTACTTC

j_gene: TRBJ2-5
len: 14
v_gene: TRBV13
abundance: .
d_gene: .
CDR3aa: CASSPTGSQETQYF
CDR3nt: TGTGCCAGCAGCCCTACAGGGTCGCAAGAGACCCAGTACTTC

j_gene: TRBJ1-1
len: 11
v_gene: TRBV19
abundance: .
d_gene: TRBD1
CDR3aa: CASSIGQGAFF
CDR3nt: TGTGCCAGTAGTATTGGACAGGGAGCTTTCTTT

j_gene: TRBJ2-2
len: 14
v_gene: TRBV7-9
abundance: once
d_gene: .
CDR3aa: CASSQYRESGELFF
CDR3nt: TGTGCCAGCAGCCAATACAGGGAGAGCGGGGAGCTGTTTTTT

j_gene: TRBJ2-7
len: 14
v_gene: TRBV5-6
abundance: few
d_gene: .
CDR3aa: CASTRPGFPYEQYF
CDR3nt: TGTGCCAGCACCCGACCAGGCTTTCCCTACGAGCAGTACTTC

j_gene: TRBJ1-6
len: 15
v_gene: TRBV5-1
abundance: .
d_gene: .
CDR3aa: CASSLDRPENSPLHF
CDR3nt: TGCGCCAGCAGCTTGGACAGGCCGGAAAATTCACCCCTCCACTTT

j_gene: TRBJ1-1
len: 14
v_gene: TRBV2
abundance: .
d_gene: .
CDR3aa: CASRRGPAVTEAFF
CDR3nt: TGTGCCAGCAGGCGGGGCCCAGCGGTAACTGAAGCTTTCTTT

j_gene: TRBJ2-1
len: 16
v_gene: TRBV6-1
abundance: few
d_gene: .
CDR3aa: CASSEWRGGTSNEQFF
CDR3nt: TGTGCCAGCAGTGAATGGCGGGGTGGAACTTCCAATGAGCAGTTCTTC

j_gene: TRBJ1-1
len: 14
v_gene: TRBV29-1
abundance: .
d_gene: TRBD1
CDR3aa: CSVEEGGTGVRAFF
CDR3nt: TGCAGCGTTGAAGAGGGGGGGACAGGGGTTAGGGCTTTCTTT

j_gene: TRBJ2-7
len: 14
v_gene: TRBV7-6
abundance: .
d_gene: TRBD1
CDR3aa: CASSSGQGFYEQYF
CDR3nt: TGTGCCAGCAGCTCGGGACAGGGTTTCTACGAGCAGTACTTC

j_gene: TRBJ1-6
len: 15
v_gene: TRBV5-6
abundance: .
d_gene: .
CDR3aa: CASSLGAGKNSPLHF
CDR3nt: TGTGCCAGCAGCTTGGGGGCGGGTAAAAATTCACCCCTCCACTTT

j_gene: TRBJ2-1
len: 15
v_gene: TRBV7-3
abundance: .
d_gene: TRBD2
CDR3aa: CASSLTSGRWDEQFF
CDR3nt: TGTGCCAGCAGCTTAACCAGCGGGAGGTGGGATGAGCAGTTCTTC

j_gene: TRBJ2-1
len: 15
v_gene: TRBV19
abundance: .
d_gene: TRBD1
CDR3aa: CASSTRGGTYNEQFF
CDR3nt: TGTGCCAGTAGTACTCGAGGGGGCACCTACAATGAGCAGTTCTTC

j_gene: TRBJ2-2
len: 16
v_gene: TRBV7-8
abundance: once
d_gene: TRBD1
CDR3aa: CASSRSGQVPTGELFF
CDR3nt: TGTGCCAGCAGCCGAAGCGGACAGGTTCCAACCGGGGAGCTGTTTTTT

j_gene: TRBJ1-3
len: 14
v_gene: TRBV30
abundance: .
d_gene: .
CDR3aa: CAWSVQVSGNTIYF
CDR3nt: TGTGCCTGGAGTGTACAGGTCTCTGGAAACACCATATATTTT

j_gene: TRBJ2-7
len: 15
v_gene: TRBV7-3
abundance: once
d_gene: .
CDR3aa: CASSLIPGNAYEQYF
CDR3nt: TGTGCCAGCAGCTTAATCCCCGGGAATGCCTACGAGCAGTACTTC

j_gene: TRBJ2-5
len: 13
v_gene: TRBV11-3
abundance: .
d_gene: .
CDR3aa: CASSLQGRETQYF
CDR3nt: TGTGCCAGCAGCCTCCAGGGGCGAGAGACCCAGTACTTC

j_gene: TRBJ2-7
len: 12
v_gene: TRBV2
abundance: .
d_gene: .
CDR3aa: CASSDSYYEQYF
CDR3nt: TGTGCCAGCAGTGATTCCTACTACGAGCAGTACTTC

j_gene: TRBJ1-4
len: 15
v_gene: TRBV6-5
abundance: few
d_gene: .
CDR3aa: CASSYTTGSADKLFF
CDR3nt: TGTGCCAGCAGTTACACTACCGGGAGCGCCGATAAGCTGTTTTTT

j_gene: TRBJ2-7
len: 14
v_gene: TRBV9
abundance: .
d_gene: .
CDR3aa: CASSVAGQGKRQYF
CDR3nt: TGTGCCAGCAGCGTAGCCGGGCAGGGTAAGAGGCAGTACTTC

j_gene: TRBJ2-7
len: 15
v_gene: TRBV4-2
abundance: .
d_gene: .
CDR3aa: CASSQIPGGSYEQYF
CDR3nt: TGTGCCAGCAGCCAAATCCCTGGCGGCTCCTACGAGCAGTACTTC

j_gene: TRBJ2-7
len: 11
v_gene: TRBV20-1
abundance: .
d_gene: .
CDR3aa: CSASRSYEQYF
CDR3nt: TGCAGTGCTAGTCGGTCCTACGAGCAGTACTTC

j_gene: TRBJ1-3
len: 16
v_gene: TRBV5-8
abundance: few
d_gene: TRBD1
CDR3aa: CASSFNGGTEGNTIYF
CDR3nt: TGTGCCAGCAGCTTCAATGGCGGGACAGAGGGAAACACCATATATTTT

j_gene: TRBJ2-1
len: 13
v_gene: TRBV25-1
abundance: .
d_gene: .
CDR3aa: CASSEGGYNGQFF
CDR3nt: TGTGCCAGCAGTGAAGGAGGATACAATGGGCAGTTCTTC

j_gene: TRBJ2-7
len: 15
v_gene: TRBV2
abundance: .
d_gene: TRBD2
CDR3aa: CASRGTSGRIYEQYF
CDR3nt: TGTGCCAGCAGAGGGACTAGCGGGAGAATATACGAGCAGTACTTC

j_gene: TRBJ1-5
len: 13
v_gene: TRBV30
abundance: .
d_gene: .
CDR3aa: CAWSGGGDQPQHF
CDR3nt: TGTGCCTGGAGTGGAGGGGGGGATCAGCCCCAGCATTTT

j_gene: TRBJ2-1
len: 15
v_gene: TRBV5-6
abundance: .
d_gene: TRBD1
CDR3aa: CASSFRTGNYNEQFF
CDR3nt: TGTGCCAGCAGCTTCCGGACAGGGAATTACAATGAGCAGTTCTTC